A single sample gave rise to the 18 T cell receptor beta chains below, sequenced in a study of blood T cells in healthy people across ages. A second PCR, run for about 7 to 11 cycles, used a sample-barcoded 5' primer plus a J-beta primer mix. TCRdb processed the 5' RACE reads anew with MiXCR; each CDR3 protein has one entry. The table includes about 780,000 distinct CDR3 sequences, about 42% detected once. Sequencing was carried out using blood. The receptors were gathered from an elderly man in good health.

This clonotype was observed a few times. V and J are TRBV3-1 and TRBJ2-1, with D maybe TRBD2 (6 bases). CDR1 is LGHDT and CDR2 is YNNKEL in the germline V gene (reference sequence). V lost 6 bases, J lost 0 bases, and 15 bases lay in between. This CDR3 region has 16 residues. CDR3 in amino acids: CASSKPTSISYNEQFF. In nucleotides, the CDR3 is TGTGCCAGCAGTAAGCCGACTAGTATCTCCTACAATGAGCAGTTCTTC.

There are a few counts of this clonotype. J is TRBJ2-5 and V is TRBV2; D assignment may be TRBD1 or TRBD2 (5 bases each). Germline CDR1 reads SNHLY; CDR2 reads FYNNEI. The CDR3 has 14 residues. Deletions cut 5 bases from V and 0 bases from J, with 10 bases between. The CDR3 coding sequence is TGTGCCAGCAGTCCGGGACCCAACCAAGAGACCCAGTACTTC. Residues: CASSPGPNQETQYF.

The chain uses TRBV2 and TRBJ2-5; either TRBD1 or TRBD2 may supply D (5 bases each). The CDR3 consists of 14 residues. The V and J ends lost 6 bases and 4 bases respectively, with 15 bases between them. CDR1 is SNHLY and CDR2 is FYNNEI in the germline V gene. The CDR3 bases are TGTGCCAGCAGCATATACGAGGGGTTAGAGACCCAGTACTTC. Protein product: CASSIYEGLETQYF.

This chain joins TRBV5-1 and TRBJ2-7, with D unresolved. CDR1 is SGHRS and CDR2 is YFSETQ in the germline V gene. Between the trimmed V and J ends, which lost 0 bases and 2 bases, there was a span of 12 bases. CDR3 size: 15 residues. The CDR3 protein is CASSLEVGFPYEQYF. The CDR3 nucleotides are TGCGCCAGCAGCTTGGAGGTAGGGTTTCCCTACGAGCAGTACTTC.

This clonotype was detected only a few times. The chain employs TRBV6-5 and TRBJ2-7, with D maybe TRBD2 (7 bases). Germline CDR1 is MNHEY and CDR2 is SVGAGI. Trimming removed 5 bases at V and 3 bases at J, with 14 bases between. The CDR3 runs to 14 residues. The DNA for the CDR3 is TGTGCCAGCAGTGACGGACTAGGGGGCTACGAGCAGTACTTC. The encoded protein is CASSDGLGGYEQYF.

The chain is built from TRBV18 and TRBJ2-1; 10 positions match TRBD2. Judging by the DNA end, TRBJ2-7 fits better; the J call may be wrong. The CDR3 is 15 residues long. In germline, CDR1 is KGHSH, CDR2 LQKENI. The CDR3 reads CASSLGLAYYNEQYF. In DNA form, the CDR3 reads TGTGCCAGCTCGTTGGGACTAGCGTATTACAATGAGCAGTACTTC.

The rearrangement joins TRBV5-1 to TRBJ2-1, with TRBD2 matching over 10 bases. CDR1 and CDR2 (germline): SGHRS, YFSETQ. Trimming removed 4 bases from V and 5 bases from J; junction bases left unmatched: 12. The CDR3 is 17 amino acids. The CDR3 spells CASSPSGSKVWDNEQFF. CDR3 nucleotide sequence: TGCGCCAGCAGCCCTAGCGGGAGTAAGGTTTGGGACAATGAGCAGTTCTTC.

This clonotype was seen ten or more times. The CDR3 protein is CASSPPSGRAREQFF. CDR3 sequence (DNA): TGTGCCAGCAGTCCCCCTAGCGGGAGGGCCCGAGAGCAGTTCTTC. The chain employs TRBV7-2 and TRBJ2-1; TRBD2 agrees at 12 bases. Germline CDR1 is SGHTA and CDR2 is FQGNSA. CDR3 size: 15 residues. The trim removed 6 bases at V and 10 bases at J, leaving 10 bases unmatched.

The rearrangement joins TRBV9 to TRBJ2-1; TRBD1 agrees at 7 bases. Germline V gene data show CDR1 as SGDLS and CDR2 as YYNGEE. The junction had 5 bases not matched to a gene; V was cut back by 4 bases and J by 1 base. The CDR3 is 15 amino acids. The DNA of the CDR3 is TGTGCCAGCAGCAGAACAGGGGATTCCTACAATGAGCAGTTCTTC. It encodes CASSRTGDSYNEQFF. Variable domain in full (rest from reference TRBV9 and TRBJ2-1): DSGVTQTPKHLITATGQRVTLRCSPRSGDLSVYWYQQSLDQGLQFLIQYYNGEERAKGNILERFSAQQFPDLHSELNLSSLELGDSALYFCASSRTGDSYNEQFFGPGTRLTVL.

With regard to this clonotype: A read error may account for a junction end that differs from germline. The rearrangement joins TRBV7-2 to TRBJ2-1, with 12 bases fitting TRBD2. The CDR3 runs 15 residues. The germline gives CDR1 SGHTA, CDR2 FQGNSA. CDR3 protein: CASSPRLAGDYDQFF. DNA for the CDR3: TGTGCCAGCAGCCCCAGACTAGCGGGAGACTATGACCAGTTCTTC.

This clonotype was observed a handful of times. The chain has TRBV7-2 and TRBJ1-1; unclear D gene. Trimming left V 1 base short and J 0 bases short, with 6 bases between. The CDR3 loop spans 14 amino acids. CDR1 SGHTA and CDR2 FQGNSA come from the germline V gene. The CDR3 nucleotides read TGTGCCAGCAGCTTAGACCCTCTGAACACTGAAGCTTTCTTT. Translation gives CASSLDPLNTEAFF.

The V call is TRBV4-2, the J call TRBJ2-5, with D perhaps TRBD1 or TRBD2 (6 bases each). The V end was cut by 8 bases, the J end by 2 bases, with 18 bases between. Germline V CDR1 and CDR2: LGHNA, YNFKEQ. CDR3 length equals 15 residues. The CDR3 loop is CASGPRDTRQETQYF. CDR3 DNA sequence: TGTGCCAGCGGCCCGCGGGACACGCGACAAGAGACCCAGTACTTC.

The rearrangement uses TRBV21-1 and TRBJ2-5; the table assigns TRBD1, which was not confirmed against the DNA. TRBV21-1 is assigned pseudogene status. The CDR3 is made up of 14 amino acids. The CDR3 protein is CASQCRGSQESQYF. The DNA for the CDR3 is TGTGCCAGCCAATGTCGGGGGAGTCAAGAGAGCCAGTACTTC.

This clonotype was seen many times. The rearrangement links TRBV13 to TRBJ1-6; D call uncertain. The CDR3 is 17 residues long. CDR1 is PRHDT and CDR2 is FYEKMQ in the germline V gene (reference sequence). The ends were cut back, 0 bases at V and 0 bases at J, with 9 bases in the middle. Here the CDR3 DNA reads TGTGCCAGCAGCTTAGGGGACGCGAGCTCCTATAATTCACCCCTCCACTTT. This encodes CASSLGDASSYNSPLHF.

This clonotype was picked up a small number of times. The chain couples TRBV25-1 to TRBJ2-5; possibly TRBD1 or TRBD2 for D (7 bases each). The CDR3 consists of 16 residues. The germline V gene has CDR1 MGHDK and CDR2 SYGVNS. With 1 base removed from V and 0 bases from J, the gap between germline ends came to 12 bases. CDR3 in amino acids: CASSEFRGGYQETQYF. CDR3 coding DNA: TGTGCCAGCAGTGAATTCAGGGGGGGGTACCAAGAGACCCAGTACTTC.

This clonotype was found a few times. The rearrangement uses TRBV6-1 and TRBJ1-2; 7 positions agree with TRBD1. V shed 4 bases, J shed 8 bases, and the junction held 7 bases outside the gene matches. The CDR3 consists of 13 residues. Germline CDR1 MNHNS, CDR2 SASEGT. The CDR3 DNA reads as TGTGCCAGCAGTGTTACGACAGGGAACGGCTACACCTTC. Translating gives CASSVTTGNGYTF.

This chain uses TRBV29-1 with TRBJ2-1; D remains ambiguous. Germline V gives CDR1 SQVTM, CDR2 ANQGSEA. This CDR3 has 14 amino acids. In DNA, the CDR3 is TGCACCGCGTTGGGTGGGGTTGCCTACAATGAGCAGTTCTTC. It specifies CTALGGVAYNEQFF.

This clonotype has just a few counts. This chain connects TRBV29-1 to TRBJ2-1, with D possibly TRBD2 on 6 matching bases. The DNA end lines up better with TRBJ2-7; the J call may be wrong. Germline V gene lookup returns CDR1 SQVTM and CDR2 ANQGSEA. CDR3 length equals 15 residues. The CDR3 sequence: CSVEDSAGSYNEQYF. In DNA, the CDR3 is TGCAGCGTTGAAGATTCTGCGGGATCCTACAATGAGCAGTACTTC.